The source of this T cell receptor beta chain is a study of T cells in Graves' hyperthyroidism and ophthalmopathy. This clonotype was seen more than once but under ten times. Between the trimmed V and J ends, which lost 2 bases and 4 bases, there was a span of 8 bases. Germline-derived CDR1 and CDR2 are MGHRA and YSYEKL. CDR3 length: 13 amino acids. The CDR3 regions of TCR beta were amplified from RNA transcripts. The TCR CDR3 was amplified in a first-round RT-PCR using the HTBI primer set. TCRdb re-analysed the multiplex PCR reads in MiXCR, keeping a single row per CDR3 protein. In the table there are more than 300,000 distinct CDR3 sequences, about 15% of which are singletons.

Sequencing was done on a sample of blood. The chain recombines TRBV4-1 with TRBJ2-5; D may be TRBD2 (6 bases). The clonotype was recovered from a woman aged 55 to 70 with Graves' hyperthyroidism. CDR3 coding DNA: TGCGCCAGCAGCCAATGGAGGGGAGAGACCCAGTACTTC. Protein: CASSQWRGETQYF.